The rows below give T cell receptor beta chains drawn from one sample of a study of CD8+ T cells in alopecia areata. The protocol was immunoSEQ multiplex PCR, while the TCRdb copy is restricted to in-frame clones and leaves out a portion. Among approximately 150,000 clones listed, approximately 51% were seen once. The sample in question was CD4+ T cells sorted from blood, obtained at week 0. Source of these receptors: a human donor with alopecia areata. Each CDR3 is given with its conserved first and last residue. The order of the fields is J gene, D gene, V gene, clone size, CDR3 protein, CDR3 DNA. A D gene is named only where the DNA matches it firmly. Only part of the rows carry a size: once, few, many, or a class if the clone is expanded.

TRBJ2-7	NA	TRBV20-1	NA	CSGLEGEQYF	TGCAGCGGCTTAGAGGGCGAGCAGTACTTC
TRBJ2-2	NA	TRBV29-1	NA	CSAALTHGGGELFF	TGCAGCGCCGCCCTGACTCACGGGGGCGGGGAGCTGTTTTTT
TRBJ2-5	NA	TRBV29-1	NA	CSVGAGPQETQYF	TGCAGCGTTGGGGCAGGGCCACAAGAGACCCAGTACTTC
TRBJ2-3	TRBD2	TRBV2	once	CASSEAMTSINVDTQYF	TGTGCCAGCAGTGAAGCTATGACTAGCATCAATGTGGATACGCAGTATTTT
TRBJ2-7	NA	TRBV28	NA	CASSLIGNEQYF	TGTGCCAGCAGTTTAATTGGGAACGAGCAGTACTTC
TRBJ1-5	NA	TRBV2	NA	CASSGPGGMGNQPQHF	TGTGCCAGCAGTGGTCCGGGGGGTATGGGCAATCAGCCCCAGCATTTT
TRBJ2-5	NA	TRBV7-2	NA	CASSLPSETQYF	TGTGCCAGCAGCTTACCGTCAGAGACCCAGTACTTC
TRBJ2-3	NA	TRBV6-5	NA	CASGRDSTDTQYF	TGTGCCAGCGGACGAGATAGCACAGATACGCAGTATTTT
TRBJ2-7	TRBD1	TRBV30	few	CAWVVDRGEQYF	TGTGCCTGGGTAGTGGACAGGGGCGAGCAGTACTTC
TRBJ1-1	TRBD1	TRBV29-1	few	CSVGGGLNTEAFF	TGCAGCGTTGGAGGGGGCTTGAACACTGAAGCTTTCTTT
TRBJ2-1	TRBD2	TRBV29-1	once	CSVNVAGGPFNEQFF	TGCAGCGTCAATGTAGCGGGAGGGCCGTTCAATGAGCAGTTCTTC
TRBJ2-3	NA	TRBV27	few	CASNGGEPPDTQYF	TGTGCCAGCAATGGGGGAGAGCCCCCAGATACGCAGTATTTT
TRBJ1-4	NA	TRBV29-1	few	CSVERDEKLFF	TGCAGCGTTGAACGCGATGAAAAACTGTTTTTT
TRBJ2-1	NA	TRBV7-2	NA	CASRSGDTKFEQFF	TGTGCCAGCAGATCAGGGGACACTAAGTTTGAGCAGTTCTTC
TRBJ2-1	TRBD2	TRBV27	NA	CASSMTSGGPGEQFF	TGTGCCAGCAGTATGACTAGCGGGGGGCCTGGTGAGCAGTTCTTC
TRBJ1-5	NA	TRBV15	few	CATSGGLFNQPQHF	TGTGCCACCAGCGGAGGGCTCTTCAATCAGCCCCAGCATTTT
TRBJ2-2	NA	TRBV7-6	few	CASSLIATGELFF	TGTGCCAGCAGCTTAATTGCCACCGGGGAGCTGTTTTTT
TRBJ2-5	NA	TRBV4-3	NA	CASSQDGLEETQYF	TGCGCCAGCAGCCAAGATGGTCTAGAAGAGACCCAGTACTTC
TRBJ1-1	NA	TRBV9	NA	CASSAFAGAEAFF	TGTGCCAGCAGCGCCTTTGCGGGGGCTGAAGCTTTCTTT
TRBJ2-7	NA	TRBV6-1	NA	CASSESTFGEQYF	TGTGCCAGCAGTGAATCGACTTTCGGCGAGCAGTACTTC
TRBJ2-7	TRBD1	TRBV2	few	CASSLNRDRFSEQYF	TGTGCCAGCAGTCTAAATCGGGACAGGTTCTCCGAGCAGTACTTC
TRBJ2-4	NA	TRBV15	NA	CATSATTEKGIQYF	TGTGCCACCAGCGCTACTACCGAGAAGGGCATTCAGTACTTC
TRBJ2-3	TRBD2	TRBV5-1	few	CASSFRTSGNTDTQYF	TGCGCCAGCAGCTTTAGGACTAGCGGAAACACAGATACGCAGTATTTT
TRBJ1-2	NA	TRBV29-1	few	CSVEEGANYGYTF	TGCAGCGTTGAAGAAGGCGCTAACTATGGCTACACCTTC
TRBJ1-5	TRBD1	TRBV27	NA	CASSRGQVAEETHF	TGTGCCAGCAGTAGGGGACAGGTCGCGGAAGAAACGCATTTT
TRBJ2-3	NA	TRBV30	NA	CASKPNTGSGTQYF	TGTGCCTCAAAACCTAATACAGGGTCCGGTACGCAGTATTTT
TRBJ2-5	TRBD2	TRBV28	NA	CASSTSGSQETQYF	TGTGCCAGCAGTACTAGCGGGAGTCAAGAGACCCAGTACTTC
TRBJ1-5	NA	TRBV30	NA	CAWSAGRGNQPQHF	TGTGCCTGGAGTGCTGGTAGGGGGAATCAGCCCCAGCATTTT
TRBJ2-7	TRBD1	TRBV29-1	NA	CSVARDSLREQYF	TGCAGCGTTGCCAGGGACAGCCTCCGTGAGCAGTACTTC
TRBJ1-3	NA	TRBV2	NA	CASRRGKSGNTIYF	TGTGCCAGCAGGAGGGGGAAGTCTGGAAACACCATATATTTT
TRBJ1-2	NA	TRBV7-9	few	CASSFVGRGYGYTF	TGTGCCAGCAGCTTCGTTGGCAGGGGCTATGGCTACACCTTC
TRBJ2-3	NA	TRBV5-5	few	CASSLDGGTDTQYF	TGTGCCAGCAGCTTGGATGGGGGCACAGATACGCAGTATTTT
TRBJ2-3	NA	TRBV28	once	CASTYRGGTQYF	TGTGCCAGCACCTACAGGGGGGGCACGCAGTATTTT
TRBJ2-6	NA	TRBV27	NA	CASSPRGGANVLTF	TGTGCCAGCAGTCCACGGGGTGGGGCCAACGTCCTGACTTTC
TRBJ1-5	TRBD1	TRBV4-2	NA	CASSQDRAGGQPQHF	TGTGCCAGCAGCCAAGATCGGGCAGGGGGTCAGCCCCAGCATTTT
TRBJ2-5	NA	TRBV30	NA	CAWSIRDLPNF	TGTGCCTGGAGTATCCGGGACCTCCCGAACTTC
TRBJ2-4	TRBD1	TRBV30	NA	CAWSLGTAAIQYF	TGTGCCTGGAGTTTAGGGACAGCTGCTATTCAGTACTTC
TRBJ2-1	NA	TRBV29-1	NA	CSVAPVSWEQFF	TGCAGCGTTGCCCCAGTAAGTTGGGAGCAGTTCTTC
TRBJ2-1	NA	TRBV25-1	NA	CASSPGASFHEQFF	TGTGCCAGCAGCCCCGGGGCCTCCTTCCATGAGCAGTTCTTC
TRBJ2-7	NA	TRBV5-1	NA	CASSWGSATSSYEQYF	TGCGCCAGCAGCTGGGGTTCGGCTACCTCGTCCTACGAGCAGTACTTC
TRBJ2-7	TRBD2	TRBV30	few	CASKNIAGASYEQYF	TGTGCCTCCAAAAACATAGCGGGGGCCTCCTACGAGCAGTACTTC
TRBJ2-2	NA	TRBV29-1	once	CSVDEVGGTGELFF	TGCAGCGTTGATGAAGTTGGCGGAACCGGGGAGCTGTTTTTT
TRBJ1-1	NA	TRBV29-1	few	CSVEGQTEAFF	TGCAGCGTTGAAGGACAGACGGAAGCTTTCTTT
TRBJ1-5	TRBD1	TRBV29-1	few	CSVGGTGTNQPQHF	TGCAGCGTGGGTGGGACAGGTACAAATCAGCCCCAGCATTTT
TRBJ2-4	NA	TRBV9	NA	CASSRQLAKNIQYF	TGTGCCAGCAGCCGACAGCTAGCCAAAAACATTCAGTACTTC
TRBJ2-2	NA	TRBV2	NA	CASTPGPSTGELFF	TGTGCCAGCACGCCGGGACCATCTACCGGGGAGCTGTTTTTT
TRBJ2-7	TRBD2	TRBV7-8	NA	CASSKNPGLAGYEQYF	TGTGCCAGCAGCAAAAACCCGGGACTAGCGGGCTACGAGCAGTACTTC
TRBJ2-4	NA	TRBV4-3	NA	CASSQVIRRQNIQYF	TGCGCCAGCAGCCAAGTGATTAGGAGACAAAACATTCAGTACTTC
TRBJ2-3	NA	TRBV5-4	NA	CASTSGTFLPDTQYF	TGTGCCAGCACCTCCGGGACTTTCCTCCCAGATACGCAGTATTTT
TRBJ2-2	NA	TRBV2	NA	CASSFRSGELFF	TGTGCCAGCAGTTTTCGATCCGGGGAGCTGTTTTTT
TRBJ1-5	NA	TRBV5-1	few	CASSLAPGINQPQHF	TGCGCCAGCAGCTTGGCCCCGGGGATCAATCAGCCCCAGCATTTT
TRBJ2-6	NA	TRBV6-5	few	CASRPTSSGANVLTF	TGTGCCAGCAGGCCTACAAGTTCTGGGGCCAACGTCCTGACTTTC
TRBJ1-2	TRBD1	TRBV6-6	NA	CASTTRTGDYGYTF	TGTGCCAGCACCACGAGGACAGGGGACTATGGCTACACCTTC
TRBJ2-3	NA	TRBV7-9	NA	CASRGNSGPTDTQYF	TGTGCCAGCAGGGGAAATAGCGGTCCCACAGATACGCAGTATTTT
TRBJ2-1	TRBD2	TRBV18	NA	CASSRTSGRAANEQFF	TGTGCCAGCTCACGAACTAGCGGGAGGGCCGCTAATGAGCAGTTCTTC
TRBJ2-4	NA	TRBV2	many	CASSVGTYGDKNIQYF	TGTGCCAGCAGTGTCGGGACCTACGGGGACAAAAACATTCAGTACTTC
TRBJ1-5	NA	TRBV5-1	NA	CASSLEPLSGQPQHF	TGCGCCAGCAGCTTAGAACCCCTCTCGGGTCAGCCCCAGCATTTT
TRBJ2-6	TRBD2	TRBV5-5	NA	CASSLLAGSGANVLTF	TGTGCCAGCAGCCTCCTAGCGGGCTCTGGGGCCAACGTCCTGACTTTC
TRBJ2-5	NA	TRBV7-9	NA	CASSFRDSQYF	TGTGCCAGCAGCTTCCGGGACTCCCAGTACTTC